One sample yielded the 24 T cell receptor beta chains listed below, sequenced in a study of blood T cell repertoires in COVID-19. Profiling relied on immunoSEQ multiplex PCR, and the TCRdb table lists in-frame clones only, not all of them. The table records 300,000 to 350,000 clones, about 83% of them present only once. The material sequenced was peripheral blood. The receptors here all came from a young man with active or convalescent COVID-19.

The genes are TRBV4-3 and TRBJ2-7; no firm D call. Per germline, CDR1 LGHNA and CDR2 YSLEER. V lost 2 bases to trimming and J lost 6 bases, with 11 bases between them. The CDR3 runs 13 residues. CDR3 sequence (DNA): TGCGCCAGCAGCCAACGGGTAGTGGGCGAGCAGTACTTC. Its translation is CASSQRVVGEQYF.

This clone was seen a handful of times. This CDR3 is CAGTGDPGQGTPRYSGANVLTF. CDR3 DNA: TGTGCCGGAACGGGGGATCCGGGACAGGGGACCCCCCGGTATTCCGGGGCCAACGTCCTGACTTTC. The gene calls are TRBV27 and TRBJ2-6; 10 bases map to TRBD1. Germline V gene data show CDR1 as MNHEY and CDR2 as SMNVEV (reference sequence). The CDR3 runs 22 residues. J gave up 4 bases and V 11 bases, and 29 bases lay outside the gene matches.

The CDR3 DNA is TGTGCCAGCAGCCTTCGACACTCTGGAAACACCATATATTTT. The encoded protein is CASSLRHSGNTIYF. The chain couples TRBV9 to TRBJ1-3, with D uncertain. The V gene's germline CDR1 is SGDLS and CDR2 YYNGEE. V was clipped by 4 bases and J by 0 bases, with 8 bases between them. The CDR3 sequence is 14 residues long.

The genes are TRBV6-2 or TRBV6-3 and TRBJ1-5; a possible D gene is TRBD1 (5 bases). The germline V gene encodes CDR1 MNHEY and CDR2 SVGEGT. V lost 5 bases and J lost 6, with 11 bases in between. The CDR3 is 13 amino acids. The CDR3 bases are TGTGCCAGCAGTCCAGGGTGGACTCAGCCCCAGCATTTT. Amino acid sequence: CASSPGWTQPQHF.

In its sample, this clone was seen a few times. The chain has TRBV5-8 and TRBJ1-5; D is undetermined. This CDR3 spans 14 amino acids. CDR1 is SGHTS, CDR2 YDEGEE, per germline. The V and J ends lost 4 bases and 3 bases respectively, with 11 bases between them. CDR3 sequence (DNA): TGTGCCAGCAGCCCGGACGGGGACAATCAGCCCCAGCATTTT. Its translation is CASSPDGDNQPQHF.

The CDR3 spells CASSRRVSTGELFF. As DNA, the CDR3 is TGTGCCAGCAGCCGCAGGGTGTCCACCGGGGAGCTGTTTTTT. The chain couples TRBV2 to TRBJ2-2, with D possibly matching TRBD1 (5 bases). The germline gives CDR1 SNHLY, CDR2 FYNNEI. The length of the CDR3 is 14 residues. V dropped 6 bases and J dropped 4 bases, with 12 bases sitting between them.

The V call is TRBV7-3, the J call TRBJ2-1; 8 bases agree with TRBD2. With V trimmed by 1 base and J by 3 bases, 8 bases remained unmatched. CDR3 size: 17 residues. Per germline, CDR1 SGHTA and CDR2 FQGTGA. CDR3 sequence reads: CASSLRRIAGIYNEQFF. Written as DNA, the CDR3 is TGTGCCAGCAGCTTAAGGCGAATAGCGGGGATCTACAATGAGCAGTTCTTC.

The rearrangement uses TRBV27 and TRBJ2-2, with 8 bases fitting TRBD1. Germline CDR1 MNHEY, CDR2 SMNVEV (reference sequence). V gave up 0 bases and J gave up 6 bases; unmatched junction bases: 6. This CDR3 has 16 residues. CDR3 sequence (DNA): TGTGCCAGCAGTTTATCTGGACAGGGAGGAGCCGGGGAGCTGTTTTTT. It is translated as CASSLSGQGGAGELFF.

V gene TRBV3-1 (or the pseudogene TRBV3-2) combines with J gene TRBJ1-5; TRBD1 is a possible D gene (5 bases). The V and J ends lost 1 base and 9 bases respectively, with 10 bases between them. Looked up from germline, CDR1 is LGHDT and CDR2 is YNNKEL (reference sequence). The CDR3 sequence is 13 residues long. The CDR3 sequence: CASSQAQGSPQHF. The CDR3 DNA follows: TGTGCCAGCAGCCAAGCTCAGGGTTCGCCCCAGCATTTT.

This clone showed up just once. The rearrangement joins TRBV9 to TRBJ2-1, with D maybe TRBD2 (5 bases). Germline V gives CDR1 SGDLS, CDR2 YYNGEE. V shed 1 base and J shed 9 bases, with 8 bases lying between them. This CDR3 is 12 amino acids long. CDR3 in DNA: TGTGCCAGCAGCGTATTTGAGGGTGAGCAGTTCTTC. This codes for CASSVFEGEQFF.

This clone was seen at least ten times. This rearrangement joins TRBV9 to TRBJ1-2; D gene ambiguous. This CDR3 region has 14 residues. With 0 bases removed from V and 4 bases from J, the gap between germline ends came to 10 bases. From germline, CDR1 is SGDLS and CDR2 YYNGEE. The CDR3 sequence: CASSVATSGYGYTF. CDR3 in DNA: TGTGCCAGCAGCGTAGCTACGTCCGGCTATGGCTACACCTTC.

The V gene is TRBV19, the J gene TRBJ1-5; D is perhaps TRBD1 (5 bases). CDR1 is LNHDA, CDR2 SQIVND, per germline (reference sequence). The V end lost 5 bases, the J end lost 3 bases, and 14 bases lay between the germline ends. The CDR3 is 15 amino acids. CDR3 in DNA: TGTGCCAGTAGTTTTGACAGAAGTATCAATCAGCCCCAGCATTTT. Residues: CASSFDRSINQPQHF.

This chain joins TRBV28 and TRBJ1-5, with D possibly being TRBD1 (5 bases). V lost 6 bases, J lost 0 bases, and 18 bases lay in between. The CDR3 is 17 residues long. The V gene's germline CDR1 is MDHEN and CDR2 SYDVKM. The CDR3 DNA sequence: TGTGCCAGCAGCCGGCCATCGACAGTTTATAGCAATCAGCCCCAGCATTTT. Translation gives CASSRPSTVYSNQPQHF.

The V gene is TRBV6-1, the J gene TRBJ1-2, with a possible D match to TRBD1 (5 bases). This CDR3 has 14 residues. Trimming removed 1 base from V and 8 bases from J, with 14 bases in between. Germline CDR1 is MNHNS and CDR2 is SASEGT. The CDR3 region is CASSEVGVFNGYTF. The CDR3 DNA reads TGTGCCAGCAGTGAAGTAGGGGTTTTCAACGGCTACACCTTC.

The gene calls are TRBV19 and TRBJ1-1; 8 bases are a match to TRBD1. The V gene end was trimmed by 4 bases and the J gene end by 7 bases; junction bases not matched to a gene: 11. The germline CDR1 and CDR2 sequences are LNHDA and SQIVND (reference sequence). This CDR3 comprises 15 residues. CDR3 bases: TGTGCCAGTAGTAATGTCAGGACAGGGCAGGGTGAAGCTTTCTTT. Protein sequence: CASSNVRTGQGEAFF.

V usage is TRBV28 and J usage is TRBJ1-2; no firm D call. V dropped 3 bases and J dropped 6 bases, with 5 bases sitting between them. The germline gives CDR1 MDHEN, CDR2 SYDVKM. The CDR3 extends over 11 amino acids. The CDR3: CASSFSNGYTF. The DNA for the CDR3 is TGTGCCAGCAGTTTTAGTAATGGCTACACCTTC.

This chain links TRBV12-3 or TRBV12-4 with TRBJ1-4, with D possibly TRBD1 on 6 matching bases. The CDR3 contains 13 residues. The V gene lost 5 bases and the J gene lost 8 bases, with 12 bases spanning the gap. The CDR3 protein is CASSRMDREKLFF. CDR3 nucleotide sequence: TGTGCCAGCAGTCGGATGGACAGAGAAAAACTGTTTTTT.

The rearrangement joins TRBV4-1 to TRBJ1-2; D not resolved. CDR1 and CDR2 from the germline V gene are MGHRA and YSYEKL. This CDR3 comprises 15 residues. Trimming took 1 base from V and 4 from J, leaving 13 bases between them. The CDR3 coding sequence is TGCGCCAGCAGCCAAGCGCGTGGGCCCCGCTATGGCTACACCTTC. As protein: CASSQARGPRYGYTF.

Only one count was recorded for this clone. This chain connects TRBV6-4 to TRBJ2-2, with TRBD2 matching 8 bases. The V gene end was trimmed by 6 bases and the J gene end by 7 bases; junction bases not matched to a gene: 1. Germline CDR1 is MRHNA and CDR2 is SNTAGT. This CDR3 comprises 12 residues. CDR3: CASRSGGGELFF. The CDR3 DNA sequence: TGTGCCAGCAGGAGCGGGGGCGGGGAGCTGTTTTTT.

The rearrangement uses TRBV2 and TRBJ1-1; D remains ambiguous. CDR1 and CDR2 (germline): SNHLY, FYNNEI. This CDR3 contains 10 residues. V gave up 5 bases and J gave up 6 bases, with 4 bases separating them. This CDR3 reads CASSSPEAFF. CDR3 DNA sequence: TGTGCCAGCAGTAGCCCTGAAGCTTTCTTT.

Comments on this clone: Other nucleotide sequences in the sample specify the same CDR3. The chain couples TRBV30 to TRBJ1-2; D not resolved. Germline V gene sequence: CDR1 GTSNPN, CDR2 SVGIG (reference sequence). There are 12 residues in the CDR3. V was trimmed by 2 bases and J by 8 bases, leaving 12 bases between them. CDR3 sequence: CAWSRQSGGYTF. The CDR3 DNA reads TGTGCCTGGAGTCGGCAGTCAGGAGGCTACACCTTC.

The chain uses TRBV7-3 and TRBJ1-1; tentatively, D is TRBD1 (5 bases). V was clipped by 7 bases and J by 1 base, with 10 bases between them. Per germline, CDR1 SGHTA and CDR2 FQGTGA. The CDR3 consists of 13 residues. CDR3 sequence reads: CASNRTENTEAFF. In nucleotides, the CDR3 is TGTGCCAGCAACAGGACGGAGAACACTGAAGCTTTCTTT.

The chain combines TRBV28 with TRBJ1-5, with 9 positions matching TRBD1. The germline gives CDR1 MDHEN, CDR2 SYDVKM. Trimming removed 2 bases from V and 6 bases from J; junction bases left unmatched: 11. The CDR3 is made up of 17 amino acids. The CDR3 is CASSLVLGGQGTQPQHF. The CDR3 DNA follows: TGTGCCAGCAGTTTAGTATTAGGGGGACAGGGAACTCAGCCCCAGCATTTT.

The chain carries TRBV7-3 and TRBJ2-3; the D gene is possibly TRBD2 (6 bases). Germline lookup yields CDR1 SGHTA and CDR2 FQGTGA. This CDR3 contains 14 residues. V lost 5 bases to trimming and J lost 4 bases, with 13 bases between them. The CDR3 reads CASSTRLEPDTQYF. CDR3 bases: TGTGCCAGCAGCACCCGACTAGAGCCAGATACGCAGTATTTT.